The table lists the clone carrying this T cell receptor (beta chain) with a few counts. This record belongs to a study of shared clonotypes between healthy human individuals. The CDR3 spans 14 residues. V trimming: 5 bases; J trimming: 4 bases; junction bases outside the gene matches: 6. Germline V gene sequence: CDR1 SGHTA, CDR2 FQGNSA. The table came from immunoSEQ multiplex PCR; TCRdb's copy has only in-frame clones and leaves some out. The data contain about 520,000 clones, around four fifths of them seen just once; the ten biggest clones take up 9.5% to 15%. Sequenced input: PBMCs. The clonotype was recovered from a middle-aged woman in good health. Some clones in this sample may be carry-over from other donors' samples. The chain carries TRBV7-2 and TRBJ1-1, with 8 positions matching TRBD1. CDR3 sequence reads: CASSLRTGRTEAFF. Here the CDR3 DNA reads TGTGCCAGCAGCCTTCGGACAGGGCGCACTGAAGCTTTCTTT.